This T cell receptor (beta chain) was identified during a study of cytomegalovirus exposure and HLA in healthy donors. Study in general: When 398 donors were genotyped, about 81% of them were found to fall in the Caucasian-associated ancestry cluster. Overall study findings and caveats: TCR beta chains numbering more than 150 were designated cytomegalovirus-associated. Diagnosis of cytomegalovirus status made by the classifier reportedly showed high specificity and sensitivity.

As for this clone: Antigen unknown.

PCR used 60 Vbeta primers and 13 Jbeta primers. How the authors handled the data: Later, an analysis found tens of millions of unique TCR beta chains, and roughly 9.9 million of these were shared. Data came from immunoSEQ multiplex PCR; TCRdb stores just in-frame clones and leaves some out. Clone size and the V and J calls come from that table; the DNA yielded D and trimming. Of some 65,000 clones in the sample, roughly 60% were seen once. V was shortened by 8 bases and J by 7 bases, with 17 bases between the two germline ends. This CDR3 is built from 13 residues. The germline V gene encodes CDR1 MNHEY and CDR2 SVGAGI.

This receptor was identified in a man aged 30 to 39 in good health and CMV-seronegative. The sequenced sample consisted of PBMCs. This chain connects TRBV6-5 to TRBJ2-5; D might be TRBD1 (5 bases). This chain's CDR3 is CASSKGQSVTQYF. The CDR3 region has the DNA TGTGCCAGCTCTAAGGGGCAGAGTGTGACCCAGTACTTC.